The rows below give T cell receptor beta chains drawn from one sample of a study of Graves' ophthalmopathy and Graves' hyperthyroidism. Each CDR3 protein is one row after TCRdb ran MiXCR on the multiplex PCR reads. The data contain about 240,000 distinct CDR3 sequences, around 45% of them seen just once; the ten biggest clones take up around half. Sequencing was carried out using peripheral blood. The origin of the receptors is an adult man with Graves' ophthalmopathy. CDR3s include the opening cysteine and the closing phenylalanine or tryptophan. D genes are given only for firm matches. The size field is filled for only some rows; it gives once, few, many or a size class.

j_call v_call cdr3_length d_call clone_size cdr3_aa cdr3_nt
TRBJ2-3 TRBV7-9 15 . few CASRGVGGRTDTQYF TGTGCCAGCAGGGGGGTTGGCGGCCGCACAGATACGCAGTATTTT
TRBJ1-2 TRBV14 13 TRBD1 . CASSQQTGGGYTF TGTGCCAGCAGCCAGCAAACAGGGGGCGGCTACACCTTC
TRBJ2-2 TRBV24-1 13 . . CATSDPPVGELFF TGTGCCACCAGTGATCCCCCGGTCGGGGAGCTGTTTTTT
TRBJ1-6 TRBV9 12 . . CASSVDSQTQYF TGTGCCAGCAGCGTCGACAGTCAGACCCAGTACTTT
TRBJ2-2 TRBV7-9 16 TRBD1 . CASSLRQGVNTGELFF TGTGCCAGCAGCCTAAGACAGGGGGTTAACACCGGGGAGCTGTTTTTT
TRBJ2-7 TRBV10-3 15 TRBD1 once CAISYNHRGTYEQYF TGTGCCATCAGTTATAATCACAGGGGGACCTACGAGCAGTACTTC
TRBJ1-2 TRBV20-1 13 . . CSARDPSNYGYTF TGCAGTGCTAGAGACCCGTCTAACTATGGCTACACCTTC
TRBJ1-1 TRBV7-9 14 . . CASSRSPEGTEAFF TGTGCCAGCAGCCGTAGCCCGGAAGGTACTGAAGCTTTCTTT
TRBJ1-6 TRBV9 15 TRBD1 . CASSGGTANNSPLHF TGTGCCAGCAGCGGGGGGACAGCGAATAATTCACCCCTCCACTTT
TRBJ2-7 TRBV29-1 14 . few CSVLSRAASYEQYF TGCAGCGTCCTAAGCCGGGCAGCCTCCTACGAGCAGTACTTC
TRBJ1-2 TRBV12-3/TRBV12-4 12 . few CASSDRTYGYTF TGTGCCAGCAGTGACAGGACCTATGGCTACACCTTC
TRBJ1-6 TRBV15 16 . many CATSRDVNRLGSPLHF TGTGCCACCAGCAGAGATGTTAACAGGCTTGGGTCACCCCTCCACTTT
TRBJ2-7 TRBV10-3 15 TRBD1 . CAISDPDRAGYEQYF TGTGCCATCAGTGACCCGGACAGGGCGGGATACGAGCAGTACTTC
TRBJ2-7 TRBV4-1 15 . . CASSQGRPAGYEQYF TGCGCCAGCAGCCAAGGTCGCCCAGCGGGCTACGAGCAGTACTTC
TRBJ1-5 TRBV7-2 14 . many CASSLALGSDAQHF TGTGCCAGCAGCTTAGCGTTAGGGAGCGACGCCCAGCATTTT
TRBJ2-5 TRBV4-1 17 TRBD1 . CASSQPGQGTFAETQYF TGCGCCAGCAGCCAGCCGGGACAGGGGACGTTTGCAGAGACCCAGTACTTC
TRBJ1-4 TRBV20-1 13 . few CSAIGGPNEKLFF TGCAGTGCGATAGGGGGACCTAATGAAAAACTGTTTTTT
TRBJ2-7 TRBV7-2 13 . . CASSLFSGREQYF TGTGCCAGCAGCTTGTTCTCGGGTCGTGAGCAGTACTTC
TRBJ2-2 TRBV12-3/TRBV12-4 15 TRBD2 few CASSLRGGRAGELFF TGTGCCAGCAGCCTCCGGGGCGGGAGGGCCGGGGAGCTGTTTTTT
TRBJ1-1 TRBV5-6 11 . . CASSFGTTAFF TGTGCCAGCAGCTTTGGGACGACTGCTTTCTTT
TRBJ1-1 TRBV7-2 12 . many CASSLGRSRGFF TGTGCCAGCAGCTTAGGGCGCAGCCGGGGATTCTTT
TRBJ1-4 TRBV20-1 14 . . CSAREAGANEKLFF TGCAGTGCTAGAGAGGCAGGGGCTAATGAAAAACTGTTTTTT
TRBJ1-2 TRBV7-3 14 . few CASSQEPTVYGYTF TGCGCCAGCAGCCAAGAGCCGACAGTCTATGGCTACACCTTC
TRBJ2-7 TRBV29-1 12 TRBD2 once CSGLAASYEQYF TGCAGCGGACTAGCAGCCTCCTACGAGCAGTACTTC
TRBJ2-2 TRBV24-1 16 TRBD2 few CATSDPGLAPTGELFF TGTGCCACCAGTGACCCGGGACTAGCGCCCACCGGGGAGCTGTTTTTT
TRBJ1-1 TRBV10-3 13 . . CAINGRGNTEAFF TGTGCCATCAACGGACGGGGGAACACTGAAGCTTTCTTT